These 26 T cell receptor beta chains originate from one sample sequenced in a study of cytomegalovirus exposure and HLA in healthy donors. The PCR was carried out with 60 Vbeta primers and 13 Jbeta primers. Clones were read by immunoSEQ multiplex PCR, and TCRdb kept only the in-frame ones, dropping some. The sample lists around 200,000 clones, less than 90% occurring once. The sequencing input was PBMCs. The receptors shown here come from a man in his fifties or sixties in good health and CMV-seronegative.

The J gene is TRBJ1-1, the V gene TRBV2, with TRBD1 identical over 8 bases. Trimming took 7 bases from V and 0 from J; bases not matched to a gene: 10. Germline CDR1 SNHLY, CDR2 FYNNEI. The CDR3 sequence is 16 residues long. The CDR3 coding sequence is TGTGCCAGCAACCCCGACAGGGGTGGCATGAACACTGAAGCTTTCTTT. Protein sequence: CASNPDRGGMNTEAFF. The entire variable domain, with the rest obtained from reference TRBV2 and TRBJ1-1, is as follows: EPEVTQTPSHQVTQMGQEVILRCVPISNHLYFYWYRQILGQKVEFLVSFYNNEISEKSEIFDDQFSVERPDGSNFTLKIRSTKLEDSAMYFCASNPDRGGMNTEAFFGQGTRLTVV.

J is TRBJ1-2 and V is TRBV27; 12 bases agree with TRBD1. The V gene end was trimmed by 8 bases and the J gene end by 5 bases; junction bases not matched to a gene: 15. Looked up from germline, CDR1 is MNHEY and CDR2 is SMNVEV (reference sequence). CDR3 length equals 17 residues. Here the CDR3 reads CASFENSGQGAGYGYTF. CDR3 bases: TGTGCCAGCTTCGAAAACTCGGGACAGGGGGCCGGGTATGGCTACACCTTC.

The sample holds a few counts of this clone. This chain links TRBV30 with TRBJ2-7, with D tentatively TRBD1 (6 bases). Germline CDR1 is GTSNPN and CDR2 is SVGIG (reference sequence). V shed 0 bases and J shed 11 bases, with 20 bases lying between them. This CDR3 has 14 amino acids. CDR3 sequence reads: CAWSVGQHMGAEYF. CDR3 DNA sequence: TGTGCCTGGAGTGTAGGGCAGCATATGGGGGCCGAGTACTTC.

The chain has TRBV4-2 and TRBJ2-5; 8 positions match TRBD2. V trimming: 1 base; J trimming: 5 bases; junction bases outside the gene matches: 6. Germline CDR1 reads LGHNA; CDR2 reads YNFKEQ. This CDR3 contains 15 residues. CDR3 sequence: CASSQVRGGRETQYF. In nucleotides, the CDR3 is TGTGCCAGCAGCCAAGTTCGGGGGGGCCGGGAGACCCAGTACTTC.

The rearrangement uses TRBV6-5 and TRBJ2-5, with 9 bases lining up with TRBD1. Germline V CDR1 and CDR2: MNHEY, SVGAGI. The CDR3 contains 15 residues. Unmatched junction bases numbered 11, after V lost 7 bases and J lost 5 bases. Here the CDR3 reads CASTDSGTGKETQYF. Written as DNA, the CDR3 is TGTGCCAGCACCGATTCCGGGACAGGGAAGGAGACCCAGTACTTC.

The chain couples TRBV7-2 to TRBJ1-4; 8 bases are a match to TRBD1. With V trimmed by 5 bases and J by 11 bases, 13 bases remained unmatched. Germline V gene data show CDR1 as SGHTA and CDR2 as FQGNSA. The CDR3 length is 15 residues. CDR3 amino acids: CASSSDRGSAWKLFF. The CDR3 DNA follows: TGTGCCAGCAGCAGCGACAGGGGTTCGGCCTGGAAACTGTTTTTT.

The chain uses TRBV9 and TRBJ2-1, with a tentative D call TRBD1 (5 bases). Trimming removed 0 bases at V and 4 bases at J, with 14 bases between. CDR1 is SGDLS and CDR2 is YYNGEE in the germline V gene. The CDR3 covers 16 residues. CDR3 residues: CASSVEVGVGYNEQFF. The DNA for the CDR3 is TGTGCCAGCAGCGTAGAGGTAGGGGTGGGGTACAATGAGCAGTTCTTC.

Here the CDR3 DNA reads TGTGCCAGCGGCGGTCCCAGGGGCGGAGGCTACACCTTC. Translation gives CASGGPRGGGYTF. This chain uses TRBV28 with TRBJ1-2; weak D call: TRBD1 (6 bases). Per germline, CDR1 MDHEN and CDR2 SYDVKM. V shed 8 bases and J shed 8 bases, with 18 bases lying between them. The length of the CDR3 is 13 residues.

V and J are TRBV7-9 and TRBJ2-3; TRBD1 might be the D (6 bases). V was trimmed by 5 bases and J by 0 bases, leaving 6 bases between them. This CDR3 has 13 amino acids. CDR1 is SEHNR, CDR2 FQNEAQ, per germline (reference sequence). DNA for the CDR3: TGTGCCAGCAGCGACAGGAGCACAGATACGCAGTATTTT. Its protein product is CASSDRSTDTQYF.

This sequence joins TRBV6-1 and TRBJ1-1, with D possibly TRBD1 on 5 matching bases. This CDR3 region has 15 residues. V lost 6 bases and J 0 bases, leaving 14 bases between the germline ends. CDR1 is MNHNS, CDR2 SASEGT, per germline. Written as DNA, the CDR3 is TGTGCCAGCAGCCCATCCGACAGTTTGAACACTGAAGCTTTCTTT. This translates into CASSPSDSLNTEAFF.

The gene calls are TRBV19 and TRBJ2-3; 10 nucleotides align to TRBD1. Germline CDR1 and CDR2: LNHDA and SQIVND (reference sequence). This CDR3 has 14 residues. J was trimmed by 5 bases and V by 10 bases; bases with no gene match: 9. This chain's CDR3 is CATSRDRGGDTQYF. Written as DNA, the CDR3 is TGTGCCACTAGCCGGGACAGGGGTGGAGATACGCAGTATTTT.

This chain uses TRBV6-5 with TRBJ1-2; weak D call: TRBD1 (5 bases). CDR3 size: 14 residues. V was cut by 6 bases and J by 1 base, with 12 bases left in between. Per the germline V gene, CDR1 is MNHEY and CDR2 is SVGAGI. The CDR3 spells CASSSDTRNYGYTF. CDR3 in DNA: TGTGCCAGCAGCTCGGACACCCGTAACTATGGCTACACCTTC.

Here the CDR3 reads CASSLGGPNTGELFF. CDR3 DNA sequence: TGTGCCAGCAGCTTGGGAGGGCCGAACACCGGGGAGCTGTTTTTT. This rearrangement joins TRBV7-3 to TRBJ2-2, with 7 positions matching TRBD2. This CDR3 region has 15 residues. Looked up from germline, CDR1 is SGHTA and CDR2 is FQGTGA. The junction had 1 base not matched to a gene; V was cut back by 3 bases and J by 0 bases.

This clone was seen just once. The genes are TRBV6-5 and TRBJ1-6, with D possibly being TRBD1 (5 bases). This CDR3 region has 15 residues. Germline CDR1 and CDR2: MNHEY and SVGAGI. V lost 0 bases and J 10 bases, leaving 13 bases between the germline ends. CDR3 nucleotide sequence: TGTGCCAGCAGTTACTCTGTCAGGGTGGAATCACCCCTCCACTTT. Protein: CASSYSVRVESPLHF.

The CDR3 DNA reads as TGTGCCAGCAGGTCGGCAGGAGGACAGGCATACGAGCAGTACTTC. Protein sequence: CASRSAGGQAYEQYF. The V call is TRBV6-6, the J call TRBJ2-7, with TRBD1 matching 7 bases. V lost 6 bases, J lost 4 bases, and 12 bases stayed unmatched. CDR3 length: 15 residues. Germline-derived CDR1 and CDR2 are MNHNY and SVGAGI (reference sequence).

The sample holds a few counts of this clone. The V gene is TRBV5-1, the J gene TRBJ2-7; 8 nucleotides align to TRBD2. The junction had 15 bases not matched to a gene; V was cut back by 1 base and J by 0 bases. Germline lookup yields CDR1 SGHRS and CDR2 YFSETQ. The CDR3 runs 19 residues. CDR3 region: CASSLIRGASGSSSYEQYF. For the CDR3, the DNA is TGCGCCAGCAGCTTGATCCGAGGTGCTAGCGGGTCGAGCTCCTACGAGCAGTACTTC.

The V gene is TRBV4-3, the J gene TRBJ2-3; a possible D gene is TRBD1 (6 bases). Germline loops: CDR1 LGHNA, CDR2 YSLEER. The CDR3 loop spans 15 amino acids. V was cut by 6 bases and J by 0 bases, with 13 bases left in between. CDR3 in DNA: TGCGCCAGCAGTCGGAGGACAGCCAGCACAGATACGCAGTATTTT. Translation gives CASSRRTASTDTQYF.

The rearrangement links TRBV2 to TRBJ2-7; D not resolved. Per germline, CDR1 SNHLY and CDR2 FYNNEI. This CDR3 is built from 11 residues. Trimming stripped 7 bases from V and 3 bases from J, with 7 bases between. CDR3 sequence reads: CASTRLYEQYF. The CDR3 nucleotides read TGTGCCAGCACCCGACTCTACGAGCAGTACTTC.

J is TRBJ2-1 and V is TRBV19; TRBD1 aligns across 9 bases. Germline trimming cut 6 bases from V and 4 bases from J; bases unmatched to any gene: 7. Germline values: CDR1 LNHDA, CDR2 SQIVND (reference sequence). The CDR3 is 15 residues long. The CDR3 here is CASRTGGFSYNEQFF. The CDR3 DNA reads as TGTGCCAGTAGGACAGGGGGTTTCTCTTACAATGAGCAGTTCTTC.

This chain uses TRBV13 with TRBJ2-7, with 7 nucleotides matching TRBD2. The germline gives CDR1 PRHDT, CDR2 FYEKMQ (reference sequence). V was clipped by 5 bases and J by 2 bases; unmatched bases: 0. CDR3 length equals 12 residues. The CDR3 DNA reads as TGTGCCAGCAGCGGGAGGGCCTACGAGCAGTACTTC. It is translated as CASSGRAYEQYF. Complete variable domain (other parts from reference TRBV13 and TRBJ2-7): AAGVIQSPRHLIKEKRETATLKCYPIPRHDTVYWYQQGPGQDPQFLISFYEKMQSDKGSIPDRFSAQQFSDYHSELNMSSLELGDSALYFCASSGRAYEQYFGPGTRLTVT.

The V call is TRBV27, the J call TRBJ1-2; tentatively, D is TRBD1 (5 bases). V lost 2 bases and J 7 bases, leaving 17 bases between the germline ends. The CDR3 length is 15 residues. Looked up from germline, CDR1 is MNHEY and CDR2 is SMNVEV (reference sequence). CDR3 coding DNA: TGTGCCAGCAGTTTACCCCAGGCAGGGTTTTCTGGCTACACCTTC. Protein sequence: CASSLPQAGFSGYTF.

This CDR3 is CASRVRAANTGELFF. In nucleotides, the CDR3 is TGTGCCAGCAGGGTCAGGGCGGCGAACACCGGGGAGCTGTTTTTT. J is TRBJ2-2 and V is TRBV2; TRBD1 might be the D (5 bases). V lost 6 bases to trimming and J lost 0 bases, with 11 bases between them. Germline CDR1 SNHLY, CDR2 FYNNEI. The CDR3 is 15 residues long.

The J gene is TRBJ2-7, the V gene TRBV29-1; D gene uncertain. This CDR3 region has 13 residues. CDR1 is SQVTM, CDR2 ANQGSEA, per germline. Trimming stripped 4 bases from V and 0 bases from J, with 10 bases between. CDR3 coding DNA: TGCAGCGTTGTAACAGTTAGCTCCTACGAGCAGTACTTC. Its protein product is CSVVTVSSYEQYF.

The genes are TRBV18 and TRBJ2-3; TRBD1 matches 7 bases. V shed 2 bases and J 4 bases; nucleotides not matched to a gene: 9. Germline loops: CDR1 KGHSH, CDR2 LQKENI. The CDR3 loop spans 16 amino acids. The CDR3: CASSPTGLQGPDTQYF. In DNA, the CDR3 is TGTGCCAGCTCACCAACAGGCTTACAGGGGCCAGATACGCAGTATTTT.

The rearrangement joins TRBV19 to TRBJ1-5; D perhaps matches TRBD1 (5 bases). Trimming stripped 5 bases from V and 7 bases from J, with 21 bases between. Germline CDR1 is LNHDA and CDR2 is SQIVND (reference sequence). This CDR3 region has 16 residues. The CDR3 sequence: CASSLLRDFGGQPQHF. CDR3 nucleotides: TGTGCCAGTAGTCTCCTTCGGGACTTCGGAGGGCAGCCCCAGCATTTT.

The chain joins TRBV14 to TRBJ2-5; D might be TRBD2 (5 bases). This CDR3 is built from 12 residues. Germline loops: CDR1 SGHDN, CDR2 FVKESK. The germline V and J ends were trimmed by 5 bases and 11 bases, with 15 bases remaining between them. Here the CDR3 reads CASSADWRAQYF. The DNA for the CDR3 is TGTGCCAGCAGCGCGGACTGGCGGGCGCAGTACTTC.